This is a list of T cell receptor beta chains from one sample in a study of cytomegalovirus exposure and HLA in healthy donors. Profiled with immunoSEQ multiplex PCR; TCRdb holds only in-frame clones, not every one. The sample contains 250,000 or so clones, 90% of which appear only once. Material for sequencing was PBMCs. The source is a woman between 18 and 29 years old in good health and CMV-seronegative. Each CDR3 is given with its conserved first and last residue. A D gene is named only where the DNA matches it firmly. Size is stated for part of the rows, as once, few or many counts, or as a class when the clone is expanded.

NA	NA	TRBV10-3	TRBJ1-2	TGTGCCATCAGTGATTACGGTCCTTATGGCTACACCTTC	CAISDYGPYGYTF
NA	NA	TRBV28	TRBJ1-5	TGTGCCAGCTATGACAGTAGGTATAGCAATCAGCCCCAGCATTTT	CASYDSRYSNQPQHF
NA	NA	TRBV27	TRBJ2-2	TGTGCCAGCAGTTTTTCAGTCAACACCGGGGAGCTGTTTTTT	CASSFSVNTGELFF
NA	NA	TRBV28	TRBJ2-1	TGTGCCAGCAGTTTTATGGGGCCCCAAATCTACAATGAGCAGTTCTTC	CASSFMGPQIYNEQFF
NA	TRBD1	TRBV11-2	TRBJ1-6	TGTGCCAGCAGCACGGGACAGGGTAATTCACCCCTCCACTTT	CASSTGQGNSPLHF
NA	NA	TRBV5-1	TRBJ2-1	TGCGCCAGCAGCTTTGGTGGGGGGTCCTACAATGAGCAGTTCTTC	CASSFGGGSYNEQFF
NA	NA	TRBV7-9	TRBJ1-5	TGTGCCAGCAGCCCGGACAGAGGGAATCCTCCCCAGCATTTT	CASSPDRGNPPQHF
NA	NA	TRBV6-5	TRBJ2-3	TGTGCCAGCAGTTGGCGGGACACAGATACGCAGTATTTT	CASSWRDTDTQYF
NA	TRBD1	TRBV7-3	TRBJ2-3	TGTGCCAGCAGCAGGACAGGGGGCAGCACAGATACGCAGTATTTT	CASSRTGGSTDTQYF
NA	TRBD1	TRBV4-1	TRBJ2-1	TGCGCCAGCAGCCAGATAAAGGGCAGGGGGTCTTACAATGAGCAGTTCTTC	CASSQIKGRGSYNEQFF
NA	NA	TRBV6-6	TRBJ1-2	TGTGCCAGCAGTTACTCTGGGGACACCTTTGTCTATGGCTACACCTTC	CASSYSGDTFVYGYTF
NA	TRBD1	TRBV4-1	TRBJ1-5	TGCGCCAGCAGCCGAGGACAGGGGCGCAATCAGCCCCAGCATTTT	CASSRGQGRNQPQHF
NA	TRBD1	TRBV2	TRBJ2-6	TGTGCCAGCAGTGGCCAAATGACAGGGGTGGCTGGGGCCAACGTCCTGACTTTC	CASSGQMTGVAGANVLTF
NA	TRBD1	TRBV7-2	TRBJ1-1	TGTGCCAGCAGCCTCCGGTCGACAGGGGCTGGGGCTTTCTTT	CASSLRSTGAGAFF
NA	NA	TRBV20-1	TRBJ2-7	TGCAGTGCCGCAGGGTCCTACGAGCAGTACTTC	CSAAGSYEQYF
NA	TRBD1	TRBV14	TRBJ1-6	TGTGCCAGCAGCCAGGCGGGAGGGGGCATCCTCCACTTT	CASSQAGGGILHF
NA	TRBD1	TRBV10-1	TRBJ2-1	TGCGCCAGCAGTTGGGACAGATACAATGAGCAGTTCTTC	CASSWDRYNEQFF
few	NA	TRBV5-6	TRBJ1-6	TGTGCCAGCAGCTTGATGTTTGGCCAGGTGGGTTCACCCCTCCACTTT	CASSLMFGQVGSPLHF
NA	NA	TRBV9	TRBJ1-1	TGTGCCAGCAGCGCTAACACAGATAACACTGAAGCTTTCTTT	CASSANTDNTEAFF
NA	TRBD2	TRBV27	TRBJ2-3	TGTGCCAGCAGTTTATCGTGGGCTAGCGGGGGTTCGGGCACAGATACGCAGTATTTT	CASSLSWASGGSGTDTQYF
NA	NA	TRBV18	TRBJ1-4	TGTGCCAGCTCACCACGACAAGACAATGAAAAACTGTTTTTT	CASSPRQDNEKLFF
NA	TRBD2	TRBV4-3	TRBJ2-7	TGCGCCAGCAGCCAATCGGCGGGGGGGTCCTACGAGCAGTACTTC	CASSQSAGGSYEQYF
NA	NA	TRBV28	TRBJ2-2	TGTGCCAGCAGTTTAATGAGGGGGACCGGGGAGCTGTTTTTT	CASSLMRGTGELFF
NA	TRBD1	TRBV28	TRBJ1-1	TGTGCCAGCAGATGGACAGGGTACACTGAAGCTTTCTTT	CASRWTGYTEAFF
NA	NA	TRBV5-6	TRBJ2-7	TGTGCCAGCAACTTAGTCGGGAATATCTACGAGCAGTACTTC	CASNLVGNIYEQYF
NA	TRBD1	TRBV28	TRBJ2-3	TGTGCCAGTCTGGGACAGGGAACAGATACGCAGTATTTT	CASLGQGTDTQYF
NA	NA	TRBV15	TRBJ1-6	TGTGCCACCAGCGAAAACTTCGGGGGGACGAAAAATTCACCCCTCCACTTT	CATSENFGGTKNSPLHF
NA	NA	TRBV2	TRBJ1-3	TGTGCCAGCAGTGTTGGTACAGGCTCTGGAAACACCATATATTTT	CASSVGTGSGNTIYF
NA	NA	TRBV11-2	TRBJ1-6	TGTGCCAGCAGCTTTAATCCGGGTTCACCCCTCCACTTT	CASSFNPGSPLHF
once	TRBD1	TRBV9	TRBJ2-7	TGTGCCAGCAGCGTAAAGACAGGGGGCACCTACGAGCAGTACTTC	CASSVKTGGTYEQYF
NA	NA	TRBV9	TRBJ1-1	TGTGCCAGCAGCGTACGGGGGGCGAACACTGAAGCTTTCTTT	CASSVRGANTEAFF
NA	NA	TRBV5-6	TRBJ1-2	TGTGCCAGCAGCTTGAGGCGGATAGTGGAAGCTAACTATGGCTACACCTTC	CASSLRRIVEANYGYTF
NA	NA	TRBV27	TRBJ1-1	TGTGCCAGCAGCCGCGGCACTGAAGCTTTCTTT	CASSRGTEAFF
NA	TRBD2	TRBV4-2	TRBJ2-2	TGTGCCAGCAGCCAAGATGCACTAGCGGAGAACACCGGGGAGCTGTTTTTT	CASSQDALAENTGELFF
NA	NA	TRBV19	TRBJ2-4	TGTGCCAGTAGTATAGGACAGGTCGAAAACATTCAGTACTTC	CASSIGQVENIQYF
NA	NA	TRBV28	TRBJ1-6	TGTGCCAGCAGTTTCGGACGGGACTCCCTCCACTTT	CASSFGRDSLHF
NA	NA	TRBV7-6	TRBJ2-1	TGTGCCAGCAGCTTAGGCCGACGATCAGGCGGGGATGAGCAGTTCTTC	CASSLGRRSGGDEQFF
NA	TRBD1	TRBV5-1	TRBJ2-2	TGCGCCAGCAGCTTGCCGGGACAGGGAGACACCGGGGAGCTGTTTTTT	CASSLPGQGDTGELFF
once	NA	TRBV7-2	TRBJ2-3	TGTGCCAGCAATGGGGGGGCGGGAGATACGCAGTATTTT	CASNGGAGDTQYF
NA	NA	TRBV11-2	TRBJ1-5	TGTGCCAGCAGCTCAGGACAAAATCAGCCCCAGCATTTT	CASSSGQNQPQHF
NA	TRBD1	TRBV18	TRBJ2-7	TGTGCCAGCTCACAGGGACAGGGTGCCCTCTCCTACGAGCAGTACTTC	CASSQGQGALSYEQYF
NA	NA	TRBV27	TRBJ2-3	TGTGCCAGCATTCTGAGAGATACGCAGTATTTT	CASILRDTQYF
NA	TRBD1	TRBV18	TRBJ2-2	TGTGCCAGCTCACCACACGGACAGGGGTTGTATGGCGGGGAGCTGTTTTTT	CASSPHGQGLYGGELFF
NA	TRBD2	TRBV6-5	TRBJ2-2	TGTGCCAGCAGCTTAGCGGGGGGAAACACCGGGGAGCTGTTTTTT	CASSLAGGNTGELFF
once	NA	TRBV9	TRBJ2-7	TGTGCCAGCAGCGTAGGGGGGACAAGGGGTTACTACGAGCAGTACTTC	CASSVGGTRGYYEQYF
few	NA	TRBV19	TRBJ2-2	TGTGCCAGTAGTATTGTGAGACTAATCACCGGGGAGCTGTTTTTT	CASSIVRLITGELFF
NA	NA	TRBV27	TRBJ1-5	TGTGCCAGCAGTCATGGAGGAGAAAGTCAGCCCCAGCATTTT	CASSHGGESQPQHF
NA	NA	TRBV5-8	TRBJ1-4	TGTGCCAGCAGCCCCTCGGGGGGCCTGGGAGTTAATGAAAAACTGTTTTTT	CASSPSGGLGVNEKLFF
NA	TRBD2	TRBV2	TRBJ2-2	TGTGCCAGCAGTGTGACGGGGGGGGTCACCGGGGAGCTGTTTTTT	CASSVTGGVTGELFF